Given below is one T cell receptor (beta chain) in context. The antigen remains unidentified. This sample stems from a study of cytomegalovirus exposure and HLA in healthy donors. Whole-study context: The 120 validation repertoires matched the 650 to 850 first-cohort repertoires in platform, a later analysis reported.

Study observations and caveats: Most TCR sequences were rare, but some public TCRs occurred in many donors.

Produced via immunoSEQ multiplex PCR; TCRdb's table is partial and in-frame only. The sample shows some 160,000 clones, more than 75% of them seen only once. After removal of 6 bases from V and 7 bases from J, the junction contained 13 bases not matched to a gene. CDR1 MNHEY and CDR2 SMNVEV come from the germline V gene (reference sequence). The CDR3 has 16 residues. Sequencing was done on a sample of PBMCs. V and J are TRBV27 and TRBJ1-5, with 9 positions matching TRBD1. This TCR came from a man younger than 30 in good health and CMV-seronegative. CDR3 coding DNA: TGTGCCAGCAGCCAATTGATTACAGGGGGCGAACAGCCCCAGCATTTT. Translation: CASSQLITGGEQPQHF.